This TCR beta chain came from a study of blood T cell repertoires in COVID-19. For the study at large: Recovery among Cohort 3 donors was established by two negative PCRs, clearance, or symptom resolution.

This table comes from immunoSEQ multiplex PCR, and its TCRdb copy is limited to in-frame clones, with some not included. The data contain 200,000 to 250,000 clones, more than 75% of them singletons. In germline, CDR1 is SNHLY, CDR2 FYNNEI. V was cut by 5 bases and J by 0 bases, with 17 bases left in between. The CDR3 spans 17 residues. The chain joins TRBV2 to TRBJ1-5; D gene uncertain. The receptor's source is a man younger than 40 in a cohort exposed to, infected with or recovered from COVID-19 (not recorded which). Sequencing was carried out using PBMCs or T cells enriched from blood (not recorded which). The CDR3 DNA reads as TGTGCCAGCAGTATGGGAGGCGGAAGGTATAGCAATCAGCCCCAGCATTTT. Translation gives CASSMGGGRYSNQPQHF.